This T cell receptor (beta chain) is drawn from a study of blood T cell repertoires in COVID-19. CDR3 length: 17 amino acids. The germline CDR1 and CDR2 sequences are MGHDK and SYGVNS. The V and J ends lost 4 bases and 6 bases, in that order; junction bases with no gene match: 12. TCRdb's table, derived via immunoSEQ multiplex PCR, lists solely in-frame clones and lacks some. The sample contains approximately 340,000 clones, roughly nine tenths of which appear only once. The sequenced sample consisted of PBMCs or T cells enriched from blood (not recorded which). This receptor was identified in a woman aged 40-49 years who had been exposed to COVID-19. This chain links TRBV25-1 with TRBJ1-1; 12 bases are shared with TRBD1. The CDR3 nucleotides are TGTGCCAGCAGTGCCAAACCGGGACAGGGGGCGTCGGCTGAAGCTTTCTTT. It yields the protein CASSAKPGQGASAEAFF. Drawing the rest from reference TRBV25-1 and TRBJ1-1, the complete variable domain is EADIYQTPRYLVIGTGKKITLECSQTMGHDKMYWYQQDPGMELHLIHYSYGVNSTEKGDLSSESTVSRIRTEHFPLTLESARPSHTSQYLCASSAKPGQGASAEAFFGQGTRLTVV.